The rows below give T cell receptor beta chains drawn from one sample of a study of T-cell memory formation after mild COVID-19. TCRdb re-called the 5' RACE reads with MiXCR, one entry per CDR3 protein. The sample contains a few hundred thousand distinct CDR3 sequences, approximately 22% of which appear only once. Material for sequencing was PBMCs or a T cell subset sorted from them (not recorded which). These receptors all stem from a man aged 18-30 years who had mild COVID-19 (a few samples of this study predate the infection). Cell type and time point are not known. CDR3s include the opening cysteine and the closing phenylalanine or tryptophan. D genes are given only for firm matches. Size is stated for part of the rows, as once, few or many counts, or as a class when the clone is expanded.

13	few	TRBV7-9	-	TRBJ1-1	CASSLGEKTEAFF	TGTGCCAGCAGCTTAGGAGAGAAAACTGAAGCTTTCTTT
14	-	TRBV7-2	-	TRBJ2-3	CASSPFRVTDTQYF	TGTGCCAGCAGCCCCTTCCGGGTTACAGATACGCAGTATTTT
13	-	TRBV21-1	-	TRBJ1-1	CASPRGVNTEAFF	TGTGCCAGCCCCCGGGGGGTGAACACTGAAGCTTTCTTT
14	few	TRBV5-6	-	TRBJ2-7	CASSLWRLGYEQYF	TGTGCCAGCAGCCTGTGGAGGTTAGGCTACGAGCAGTACTTC
13	-	TRBV12-3/TRBV12-4	-	TRBJ2-7	CASSWWASYEQYF	TGTGCCAGCAGTTGGTGGGCCTCCTACGAGCAGTACTTC
16	-	TRBV12-3/TRBV12-4	-	TRBJ1-1	CASSQVNIFLNTEAFF	TGTGCCAGCAGCCAGGTTAATATCTTTTTGAACACTGAAGCTTTCTTT
17	-	TRBV6-2/TRBV6-3	TRBD1	TRBJ2-1	CASSYSTGTGLLQGQFF	TGTGCCAGCAGTTACTCTACCGGGACAGGGTTACTCCAGGGGCAGTTCTTC
13	few	TRBV6-2/TRBV6-3	-	TRBJ1-1	CATRGSSRREAFF	TGTGCCACCCGTGGTAGCAGCCGGCGTGAAGCTTTCTTT
16	-	TRBV18	TRBD1	TRBJ1-5	CASSPTGQGSNQPQHF	TGTGCCAGCTCACCGACGGGACAGGGGAGCAATCAGCCCCAGCATTTT
19	few	TRBV29-1	-	TRBJ2-3	CSVEPGWGVVGAWTDTQYF	TGCAGCGTTGAACCCGGTTGGGGTGTGGTTGGAGCGTGGACAGATACGCAGTATTTT
13	-	TRBV13	-	TRBJ2-3	CASSSRTPDTQYF	TGTGCCAGCAGCTCGAGAACCCCAGATACGCAGTATTTT
15	-	TRBV7-9	-	TRBJ2-2	CASTLWQSGTGELFF	TGTGCCAGCACCCTCTGGCAGTCCGGCACCGGGGAGCTGTTTTTT
13	many	TRBV5-1	-	TRBJ2-7	CASSVTETYEQYF	TGCGCCAGCAGCGTTACTGAAACCTACGAGCAGTACTTC
15	-	TRBV7-9	-	TRBJ2-7	CASSSGTLESDEQYF	TGTGCCAGCAGCTCCGGGACACTAGAATCTGACGAGCAGTACTTC
13	few	TRBV6-2/TRBV6-3	-	TRBJ2-3	CAGAPSLADTQYF	TGTGCCGGCGCCCCTTCACTAGCAGATACGCAGTATTTT
14	-	TRBV11-3	-	TRBJ2-3	CASSLGTAEDTQYF	TGTGCCAGCAGCTTAGGGACAGCCGAGGATACGCAGTATTTT
16	few	TRBV6-6	TRBD1	TRBJ2-5	CASSYSRTGEQETQYF	TGTGCCAGCAGTTACTCTAGGACAGGGGAACAAGAGACCCAGTACTTC
16	few	TRBV20-1	TRBD2	TRBJ2-2	CSARSELAGGIGELFF	TGCAGTGCTAGATCTGAACTAGCGGGGGGGATCGGGGAGCTGTTTTTT